This TCR beta chain originates from a study of shared clonotypes between healthy human individuals. Sequencing used immunoSEQ multiplex PCR; TCRdb keeps in-frame clones, though not all of them. The profile covers more than 2 million clones, with approximately 94% appearing a single time and around 0.13% taken by the ten largest. The CDR3 contains 13 residues. Between the trimmed V and J ends, which lost 2 bases and 7 bases, there was a span of 11 bases. Germline values: CDR1 GTSNPN, CDR2 SVGIG (reference sequence). This TCR came from a young man in good health. Sequencing input: naive CD4+ T cells sorted from blood. Described subset: CD45RA+ positively selected. This chain joins TRBV30 and TRBJ2-2; D is possibly TRBD1 (6 bases). The CDR3 nucleotides read TGTGCCTGGAGTCCACAGGGAAACGGGGAGCTGTTTTTT. The encoded protein is CAWSPQGNGELFF.